This T cell receptor beta chain was profiled in a study of shared clonotypes between healthy human individuals. Study-level results: Some clonotypes were shared by all four sorted-subset donors, while others were not shared. The non-shared ones had lower generation probabilities than the shared ones.

To note about this clone: Its matching antigen is unknown.

CD45RO negativity and positive selection for CCR7 defined naive CD8 cells, a population that excluded terminally differentiated effector memory CD45RA+ cells. CDR3 size: 13 residues. Germline values: CDR1 KGHSH, CDR2 LQKENI. With 3 bases removed from V and 1 base from J, the gap between germline ends came to 6 bases. The assay was run at deep level. In the sorted-subset replicate PCRs, around 0.2 ug DNA, roughly 30,000 T cell genomes, was used. Measured with immunoSEQ multiplex PCR; TCRdb has only the in-frame clones, and not every one. The sample has some 2.1 million clones, about 94% seen once. This receptor was taken from a man between 18 and 35 years old in good health. The chain links TRBV18 to TRBJ2-5; D is ambiguous. Sample: naive CD8+ T cells sorted from blood. CDR3 DNA sequence: TGTGCCAGCTCACCGGGCACCCAAGAGACCCAGTACTTC. Amino acids: CASSPGTQETQYF.